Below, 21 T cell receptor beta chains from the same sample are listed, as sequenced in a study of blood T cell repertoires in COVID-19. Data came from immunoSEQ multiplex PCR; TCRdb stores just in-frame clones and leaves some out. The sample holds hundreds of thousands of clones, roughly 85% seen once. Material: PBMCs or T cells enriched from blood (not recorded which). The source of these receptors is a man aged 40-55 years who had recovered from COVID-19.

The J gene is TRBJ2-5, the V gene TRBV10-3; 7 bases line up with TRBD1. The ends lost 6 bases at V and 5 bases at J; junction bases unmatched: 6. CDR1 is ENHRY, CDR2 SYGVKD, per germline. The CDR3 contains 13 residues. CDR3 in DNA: TGTGCCATCAGCCCAACAGGGGTTGAGACCCAGTACTTC. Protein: CAISPTGVETQYF.

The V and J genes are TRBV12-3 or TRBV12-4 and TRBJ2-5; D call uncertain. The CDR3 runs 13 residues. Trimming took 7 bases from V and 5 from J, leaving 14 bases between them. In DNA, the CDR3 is TGTGCCAGCACCACGCTAGGTTCCGAGACCCAGTACTTC. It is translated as CASTTLGSETQYF.

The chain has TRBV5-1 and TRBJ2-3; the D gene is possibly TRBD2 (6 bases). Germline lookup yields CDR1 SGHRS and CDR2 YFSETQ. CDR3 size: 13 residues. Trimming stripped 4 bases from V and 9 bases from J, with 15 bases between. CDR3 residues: CASSPPGGATQYF. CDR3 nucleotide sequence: TGCGCCAGCAGCCCACCGGGCGGGGCCACGCAGTATTTT.

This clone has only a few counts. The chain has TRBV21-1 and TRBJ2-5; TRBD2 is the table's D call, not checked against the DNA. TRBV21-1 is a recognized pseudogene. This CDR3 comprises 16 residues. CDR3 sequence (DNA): TGTGCCAGCAGCATCGGGGGTGGGACTAGCGAAGAGACCCAGTACTTC. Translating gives CASSIGGGTSEETQYF.

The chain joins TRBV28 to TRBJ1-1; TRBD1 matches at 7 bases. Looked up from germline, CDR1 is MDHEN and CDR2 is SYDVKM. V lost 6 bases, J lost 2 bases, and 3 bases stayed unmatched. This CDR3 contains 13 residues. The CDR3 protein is CASRNRGNTEAFF. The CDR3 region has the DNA TGTGCCAGCAGAAACAGGGGCAACACTGAAGCTTTCTTT. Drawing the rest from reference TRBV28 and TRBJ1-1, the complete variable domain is DVKVTQSSRYLVKRTGEKVFLECVQDMDHENMFWYRQDPGLGLRLIYFSYDVKMKEKGDIPEGYSVSREKKERFSLILESASTNQTSMYLCASRNRGNTEAFFGQGTRLTVV.

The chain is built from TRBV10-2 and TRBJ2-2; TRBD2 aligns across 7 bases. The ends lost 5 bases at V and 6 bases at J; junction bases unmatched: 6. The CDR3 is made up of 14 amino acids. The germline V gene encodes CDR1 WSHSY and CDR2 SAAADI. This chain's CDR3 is CASSLGLGPGELFF. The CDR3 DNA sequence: TGCGCCAGCAGTCTCGGACTAGGCCCCGGGGAGCTGTTTTTT.

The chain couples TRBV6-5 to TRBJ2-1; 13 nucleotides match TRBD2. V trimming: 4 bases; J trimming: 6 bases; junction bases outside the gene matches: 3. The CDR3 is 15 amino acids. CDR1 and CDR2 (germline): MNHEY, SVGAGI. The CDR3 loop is CASSLLAGGPNEQFF. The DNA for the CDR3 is TGTGCCAGCAGTTTACTAGCGGGAGGGCCCAATGAGCAGTTCTTC.

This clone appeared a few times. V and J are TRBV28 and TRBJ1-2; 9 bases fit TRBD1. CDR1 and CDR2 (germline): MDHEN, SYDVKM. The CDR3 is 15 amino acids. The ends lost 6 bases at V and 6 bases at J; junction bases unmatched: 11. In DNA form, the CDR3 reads TGTGCCAGCAGCCTCACCGGGACAGGGAGTAATGGCTACACCTTC. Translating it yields CASSLTGTGSNGYTF.

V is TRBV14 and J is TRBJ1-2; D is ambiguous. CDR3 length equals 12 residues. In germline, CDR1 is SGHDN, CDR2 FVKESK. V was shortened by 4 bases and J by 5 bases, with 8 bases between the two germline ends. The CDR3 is CASSPSVYGYTF. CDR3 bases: TGTGCCAGCAGCCCTTCGGTGTATGGCTACACCTTC.

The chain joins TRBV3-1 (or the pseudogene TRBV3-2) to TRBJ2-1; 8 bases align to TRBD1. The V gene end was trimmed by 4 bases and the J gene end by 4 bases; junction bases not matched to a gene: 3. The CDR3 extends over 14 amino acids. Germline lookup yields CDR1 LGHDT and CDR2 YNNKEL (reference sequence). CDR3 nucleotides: TGTGCCAGCAGCCGACGACAGGGGTACAATGAGCAGTTCTTC. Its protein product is CASSRRQGYNEQFF.

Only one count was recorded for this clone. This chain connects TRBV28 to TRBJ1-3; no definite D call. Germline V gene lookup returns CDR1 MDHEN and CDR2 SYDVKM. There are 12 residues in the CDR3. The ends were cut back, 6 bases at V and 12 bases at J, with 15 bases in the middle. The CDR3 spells CASSPQQYIIYF. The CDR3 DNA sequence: TGTGCCAGCAGCCCACAACAGTATATCATATATTTT.

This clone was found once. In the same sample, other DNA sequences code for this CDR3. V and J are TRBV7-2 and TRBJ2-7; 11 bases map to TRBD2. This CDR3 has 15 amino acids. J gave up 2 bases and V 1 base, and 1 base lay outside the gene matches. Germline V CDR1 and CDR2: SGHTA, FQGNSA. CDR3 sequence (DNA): TGTGCCAGCAGCTTAGTAGCGGGAGGGCCCTACGAGCAGTACTTC. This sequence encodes CASSLVAGGPYEQYF.

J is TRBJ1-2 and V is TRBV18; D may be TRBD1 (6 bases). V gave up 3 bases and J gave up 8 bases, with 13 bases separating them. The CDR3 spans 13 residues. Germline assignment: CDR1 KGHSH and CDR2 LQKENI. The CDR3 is CASSPGTLEGYTF. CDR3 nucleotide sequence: TGTGCCAGCTCACCGGGGACATTGGAAGGCTACACCTTC.

This CDR3 reads CASSQGLAGFTGELFF. The CDR3 DNA sequence: TGCGCCAGCAGTCAGGGACTAGCGGGATTCACCGGGGAGCTGTTTTTT. The chain uses TRBV5-1 and TRBJ2-2; 13 bases are shared with TRBD2. The germline V gene has CDR1 SGHRS and CDR2 YFSETQ. The CDR3 is made up of 16 amino acids. Trimming cost V 5 bases and J 4 bases; bases outside gene matches: 5.

CDR3 sequence reads: CASSLTSGSVNEQYF. The DNA of the CDR3 is TGTGCCAGCAGCCTCACTAGCGGGAGCGTCAACGAGCAGTACTTC. V and J are TRBV7-8 and TRBJ2-7; 11 bases are shared with TRBD2. Germline CDR1 reads SGHVS; CDR2 reads FQNEAQ. CDR3 length: 15 amino acids. V lost 5 bases to trimming and J lost 5 bases; unmatched junction nucleotides: 8.

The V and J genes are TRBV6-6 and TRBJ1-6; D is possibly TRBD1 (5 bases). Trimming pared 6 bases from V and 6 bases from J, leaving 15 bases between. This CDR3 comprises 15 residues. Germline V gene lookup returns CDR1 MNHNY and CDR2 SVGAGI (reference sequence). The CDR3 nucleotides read TGTGCCAGCAGAGCGACCGACAGTCCTAATTCACCCCTCCACTTT. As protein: CASRATDSPNSPLHF.

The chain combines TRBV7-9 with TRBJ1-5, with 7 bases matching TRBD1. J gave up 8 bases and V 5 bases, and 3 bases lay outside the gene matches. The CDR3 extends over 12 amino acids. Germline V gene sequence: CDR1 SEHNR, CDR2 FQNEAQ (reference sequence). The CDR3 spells CASSQGTEPQHF. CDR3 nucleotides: TGTGCCAGCAGCCAAGGGACAGAGCCCCAGCATTTT.

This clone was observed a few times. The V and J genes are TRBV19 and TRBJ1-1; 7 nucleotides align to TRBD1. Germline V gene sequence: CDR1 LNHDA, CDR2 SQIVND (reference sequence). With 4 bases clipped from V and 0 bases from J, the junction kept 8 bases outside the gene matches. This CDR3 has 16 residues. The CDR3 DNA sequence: TGTGCCAGTAGTACTCGACAGGGCCCCCTGAACACTGAAGCTTTCTTT. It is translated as CASSTRQGPLNTEAFF.

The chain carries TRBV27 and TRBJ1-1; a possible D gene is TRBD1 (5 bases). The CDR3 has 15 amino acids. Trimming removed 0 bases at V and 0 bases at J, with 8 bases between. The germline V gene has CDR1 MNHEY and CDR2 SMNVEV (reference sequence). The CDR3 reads CASSLSRDMNTEAFF. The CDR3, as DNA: TGTGCCAGCAGTTTATCCAGGGATATGAACACTGAAGCTTTCTTT.

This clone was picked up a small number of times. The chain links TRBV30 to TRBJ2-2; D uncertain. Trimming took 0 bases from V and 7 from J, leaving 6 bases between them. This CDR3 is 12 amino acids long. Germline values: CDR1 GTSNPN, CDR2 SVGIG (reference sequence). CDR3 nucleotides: TGTGCCTGGAGTGTAATCGGCGGGGAGCTGTTTTTT. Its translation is CAWSVIGGELFF.

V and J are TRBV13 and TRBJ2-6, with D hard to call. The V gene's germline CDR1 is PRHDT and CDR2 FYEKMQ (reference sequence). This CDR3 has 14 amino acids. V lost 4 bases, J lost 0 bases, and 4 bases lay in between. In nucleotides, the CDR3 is TGTGCCAGCAGCTCCATCTCTGGGGCCAACGTCCTGACTTTC. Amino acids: CASSSISGANVLTF.